These T cell receptor beta chains were read from a single sample in a study of OX40 agonist ivuxolimab in advanced cancers. Measured with immunoSEQ multiplex PCR; TCRdb has only the in-frame clones, and not every one. Of 40,000 to 60,000 clones in the sample, 85% were seen once. The sample here was CD4+ or CD8+ T cells sorted from blood, taken in a trial of the OX40 agonist ivuxolimab. The receptor set was obtained from an adult with an advanced solid tumor such as melanoma, head and neck, liver or kidney cancer. Both conserved end residues are trimmed from each CDR3.

j_call | v_call | cdr3_aa
TRBJ2-2 | TRBV7-9 | ARAEGGTTTGELF
TRBJ2-7 | TRBV28 | ASSLWGVTGTIYEQY
TRBJ2-7 | TRBV30 | AWNPDEDTYEQY
TRBJ2-4 | TRBV7-2 | ASSFGTGENIQY
TRBJ2-4 | TRBV7-9 | ASSLGGNIQY
TRBJ1-2 | TRBV5-1 | ASSADSPDYYGYT
TRBJ1-2 | TRBV9 | ASRMSGHPLA
TRBJ2-3 | TRBV6-5 | ASSYSEGPDTQY
TRBJ2-2 | TRBV14 | ASSQTRVNTGELF
TRBJ1-2 | TRBV7-6 | ASSLYPGQGNGYT
TRBJ2-2 | TRBV4-1 | ASSQSVTNTGELF
TRBJ1-6 | TRBV4-3 | ASSQDSNSPLH
TRBJ2-7 | TRBV7-6 | ASSLGDEQY
TRBJ2-2 | TRBV27 | ASSLTTLLEGDTGELF
TRBJ2-1 | TRBV19 | ASSIIWGQGAASSYNEQF
TRBJ2-5 | TRBV7-9 | ASSLWGPWETQY
TRBJ2-5 | TRBV6-5 | ASSLASTKTQY
TRBJ1-2 | TRBV28 | ASSYPTGPANYGYT
TRBJ1-3 | TRBV6-5 | ASGMDSAWGNTIY
TRBJ2-1 | TRBV10-2 | ASRKTGATYNEQF
TRBJ2-5 | TRBV4-3 | ASSQGTGPGETQY
TRBJ1-5 | TRBV6-1 | AISESRGNNQPQH
TRBJ2-1 | TRBV7-8 | ASSLKERPQF
TRBJ1-2 | TRBV7-3 | ASSSPGETHYGYT
TRBJ2-7 | TRBV4-2 | ASSPPGGDSSYEQY
TRBJ2-2 | TRBV27 | ASSFLTGGAGELF
TRBJ2-5 | TRBV9 | ASSAGHFQETQY
TRBJ1-1 | TRBV28 | ASSLLGVAF
TRBJ2-3 | TRBV9 | ASSVLDSLRNAQY
TRBJ2-5 | TRBV19 | AITGDRQETQY
TRBJ2-1 | TRBV6-5 | ASSYGGASYNEQF
TRBJ2-3 | TRBV11-2 | ASSLLAGAFTDTQY
TRBJ1-3 | TRBV27 | ASSARVSGNTIY
TRBJ2-6 | TRBV4-1 | ASSQVAGGTGANVLT
TRBJ1-3 | TRBV28 | ASSLSNPAGNTIY
TRBJ2-3 | TRBV11-2 | ASSPGVGTDTQY
NA | TRBV6-5 | ASSYSTGELF
TRBJ1-2 | TRBV28 | ASSLGQGGGYT
TRBJ2-7 | TRBV5-1 | ASTPAQGSYEQY